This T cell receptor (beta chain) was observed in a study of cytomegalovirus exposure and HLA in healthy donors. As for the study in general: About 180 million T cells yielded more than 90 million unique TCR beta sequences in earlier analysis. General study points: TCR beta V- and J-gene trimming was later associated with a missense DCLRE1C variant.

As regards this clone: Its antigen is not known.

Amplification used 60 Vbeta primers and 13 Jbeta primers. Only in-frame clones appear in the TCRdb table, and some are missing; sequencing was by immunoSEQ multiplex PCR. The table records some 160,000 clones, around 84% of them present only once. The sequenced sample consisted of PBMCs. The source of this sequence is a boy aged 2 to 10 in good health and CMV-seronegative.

CDR3 in amino acids: CASSPRLAGNTGELFF. CDR3 DNA: TGTGCCAGCAGCCCGCGACTAGCGGGGAACACCGGGGAGCTGTTTTTT. The chain has TRBV7-9 and TRBJ2-2, with 10 bases lining up with TRBD2. The V and J ends lost 5 bases and 1 base, in that order; junction bases with no gene match: 4. CDR3 length equals 16 residues. Germline CDR1 and CDR2: SEHNR and FQNEAQ (reference sequence).